Here is one T cell receptor beta chain with its context. Its cognate antigen is unknown. Primers: 60 Vbeta forward and 13 Jbeta reverse. Using immunoSEQ multiplex PCR, the repertoire was profiled, and TCRdb retains in-frame clones only, with some absent. The repertoire has more than 90,000 clones, roughly 80% of them found once; the top ten carry 22%. The sample originates from a study of cytomegalovirus exposure and HLA in healthy donors. The study, taken as a whole, reports: It is likely that the observed cluster of highly shared sequence variants was a sequencing artifact. Later on, an analysis tied approximately 17,000 TCR beta sequences to HLA alleles at 0.05 false discovery rate. Donor immune exposure was known only as CMV serostatus. Listed as cytomegalovirus-associated were approximately 160 TCR beta chains.

Germline V lookup: CDR1 SGHRS, CDR2 YFSETQ. This CDR3 comprises 15 residues. The J segment lost 3 bases and the V segment lost 3 bases, leaving 6 bases of the junction unmatched. This chain connects TRBV5-1 to TRBJ2-1, with 7 bases that match TRBD2. The sample comprised PBMCs. The TCR sequence derives from a man aged 25-45 years in good health and CMV-seropositive. Here the CDR3 reads CASSWGGQGYNEQFF. The CDR3 coding sequence is TGCGCCAGCAGCTGGGGAGGGCAGGGCTACAATGAGCAGTTCTTC.